These 11 T cell receptor beta chains originate from one sample sequenced in a study of T cells after posttransplantation cyclophosphamide. Generated by immunoSEQ multiplex PCR, the TCRdb table keeps only in-frame clones and is missing some. Among around 1,800 clones listed, 67% were seen once. Cyclophosphamide on days +3 and +4 followed busulfan-fludarabine conditioning and a marrow graft. This material consisted of CD8+ T cells sorted from PBMCs, taken after allogeneic stem cell transplant with posttransplant cyclophosphamide. Receptors were obtained from a male patient aged 25 to 39 who received an allogeneic stem cell transplant from a related donor, was CMV-positive, and had acute GVHD only. Some T cells may originate from the graft donor.

The rearrangement joins TRBV4-1 to TRBJ2-2; no definite D call. V lost 5 bases, J lost 4 bases, and 8 bases lay in between. This CDR3 is built from 13 residues. Germline loops: CDR1 MGHRA, CDR2 YSYEKL. CDR3 loop: CASSFRITGELFF. The CDR3 DNA reads as TGCGCCAGCAGCTTCCGTATCACCGGGGAGCTGTTTTTT.

This chain uses TRBV4-1 with TRBJ2-7; TRBD1 aligns across 9 bases. Losses at the gene ends were 0 bases for V and 5 bases for J; bases not matched to a gene: 5. The CDR3 is 15 residues long. The V gene's germline CDR1 is MGHRA and CDR2 YSYEKL. CDR3 region: CASSQDGTGRNEQYF. CDR3 DNA: TGCGCCAGCAGCCAAGACGGGACAGGGAGGAACGAGCAGTACTTC.

V usage is TRBV7-4 and J usage is TRBJ2-7; the match to TRBD2 covers 7 bases. The trim removed 3 bases at V and 3 bases at J, leaving 2 bases unmatched. Germline V gene lookup returns CDR1 SGHVT and CDR2 SQSDAQ. The CDR3 covers 13 residues. The CDR3 sequence: CASSFTGGYEQYF. CDR3 DNA: TGTGCCAGCAGCTTCACGGGAGGCTACGAGCAGTACTTC.

In this sample, this clone is large. This chain uses TRBV12-5 with TRBJ2-3; TRBD2 might be the D (5 bases). This CDR3 region has 14 residues. From germline, CDR1 is LGHNT and CDR2 FRNRAP. V was clipped by 7 bases and J by 3 bases, with 14 bases between them. CDR3 coding DNA: TGTGCTAGTGTCGAGGCAGGAGGTACAGATACGCAGTATTTT. As protein: CASVEAGGTDTQYF.

This clone has more than one count but fewer than ten. This chain joins TRBV6-5 and TRBJ2-7; no clear D gene. Trimming took off 5 bases at V and 2 bases at J, with 7 bases between the two ends. The length of the CDR3 is 12 residues. Germline CDR1 and CDR2: MNHEY and SVGAGI. The CDR3 bases are TGTGCCAGCAGTCTTAGCCCCTACGAGCAGTACTTC. Amino acid sequence: CASSLSPYEQYF.

With respect to this clone: One junction end does not reproduce the germline sequence, and a read error may be involved. The sample holds other DNA sequences that translate to the same CDR3. The chain employs TRBV4-3 and TRBJ2-6; TRBD1 is a possible D gene (6 bases). Germline CDR1 is LGHNA and CDR2 is YSLEER. The CDR3 covers 22 residues. DNA for the CDR3: TGCTCCAGCAGCCAAGATCTTATGACGGTGGACAGTTTATTTGCTGGGGCCAACGTTCTGACTTTC. Protein sequence: CSSSQDLMTVDSLFAGANVLTF.

The rearrangement links TRBV28 to TRBJ2-2, with TRBD1 as a possible D gene (5 bases). The V end was cut by 3 bases, the J end by 6 bases, with 8 bases between. This CDR3 has 13 residues. In germline, CDR1 is MDHEN, CDR2 SYDVKM. CDR3 coding DNA: TGTGCCAGCAGTTTCTTCAGGGCCGGGGAGCTGTTTTTT. The encoded protein is CASSFFRAGELFF.

The J gene is TRBJ2-1, the V gene TRBV5-1; TRBD1 matches at 7 bases. The germline gives CDR1 SGHRS, CDR2 YFSETQ. Trimming took 2 bases from V and 4 from J; bases not matched to a gene: 6. The CDR3 spans 15 residues. The CDR3 loop is CASSLARGLYNEQFF. The DNA for the CDR3 is TGCGCCAGCAGCTTAGCCAGGGGGTTGTACAATGAGCAGTTCTTC.

The V call is TRBV6-6, the J call TRBJ2-1; 9 bases line up with TRBD1. V dropped 2 bases and J dropped 5; count of bases not matched to a gene: 4. The CDR3 covers 15 residues. CDR1 MNHNY and CDR2 SVGAGI come from the germline V gene (reference sequence). In DNA, the CDR3 is TGTGCCAGCAGTTACCAGACAGGGGGACACAATGAGCAGTTCTTC. Translating it yields CASSYQTGGHNEQFF.

The chain is built from TRBV4-1 and TRBJ1-1; TRBD1 matches at 10 bases. After removal of 5 bases from V and 7 bases from J, the junction contained 13 bases not matched to a gene. CDR1 and CDR2 (germline): MGHRA, YSYEKL. The CDR3 sequence is 16 residues long. The DNA of the CDR3 is TGCGCCAGCAGCGGGGACAGGGGACTCCGACTGAATGAAGCTTTCTTT. Residues: CASSGDRGLRLNEAFF.

The gene calls are TRBV7-9 and TRBJ2-5; 7 bases agree with TRBD2. J was trimmed by 5 bases and V by 5 bases; bases with no gene match: 11. CDR1 SEHNR and CDR2 FQNEAQ come from the germline V gene (reference sequence). This CDR3 is built from 15 residues. In nucleotides, the CDR3 is TGTGCCAGCAGCGACCGAACCGGGACTAAGGAGACCCAGTACTTC. Its protein product is CASSDRTGTKETQYF.